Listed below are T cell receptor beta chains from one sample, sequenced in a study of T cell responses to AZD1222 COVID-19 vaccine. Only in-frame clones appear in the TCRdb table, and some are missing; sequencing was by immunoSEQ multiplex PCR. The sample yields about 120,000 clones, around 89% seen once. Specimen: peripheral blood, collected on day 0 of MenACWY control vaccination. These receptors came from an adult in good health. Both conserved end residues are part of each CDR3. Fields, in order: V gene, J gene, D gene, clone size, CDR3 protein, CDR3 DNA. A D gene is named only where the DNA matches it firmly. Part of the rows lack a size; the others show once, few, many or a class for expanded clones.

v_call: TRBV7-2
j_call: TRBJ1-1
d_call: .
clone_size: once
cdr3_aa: CASSPIYPNTEAFF
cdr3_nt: TGTGCCAGCAGTCCAATTTACCCGAACACTGAAGCTTTCTTT

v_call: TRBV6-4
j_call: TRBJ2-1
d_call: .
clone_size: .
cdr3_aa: CASSAEGSSYNEQFF
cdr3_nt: TGTGCCAGCAGTGCGGAGGGGAGCTCCTACAATGAGCAGTTCTTC

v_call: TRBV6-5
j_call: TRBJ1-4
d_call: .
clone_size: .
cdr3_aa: CASSYSERVNEKLFF
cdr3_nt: TGTGCCAGCAGTTACTCGGAGAGGGTTAATGAAAAACTGTTTTTT

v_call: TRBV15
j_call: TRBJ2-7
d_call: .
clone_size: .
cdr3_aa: CATSRERETYEQYF
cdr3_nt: TGTGCCACCAGCAGAGAGCGGGAAACCTACGAGCAGTACTTC

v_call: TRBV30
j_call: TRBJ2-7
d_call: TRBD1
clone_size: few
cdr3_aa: CAWADRGRDEQYF
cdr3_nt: TGTGCCTGGGCGGACAGGGGACGCGACGAGCAGTACTTC

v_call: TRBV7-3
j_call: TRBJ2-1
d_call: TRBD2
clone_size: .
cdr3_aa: CASSSTSGYYNEQFF
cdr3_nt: TGTGCCAGCAGCTCGACTAGCGGCTACTACAATGAGCAGTTCTTC

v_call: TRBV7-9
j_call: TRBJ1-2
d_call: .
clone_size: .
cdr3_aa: CASSPPLLVGDGYTF
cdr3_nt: TGTGCCAGCAGCCCACCCCTTCTGGTTGGGGATGGCTACACCTTC

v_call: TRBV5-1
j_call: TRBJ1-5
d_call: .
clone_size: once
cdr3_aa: CASSLGQFSNQPQHF
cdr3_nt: TGCGCCAGCAGCTTGGGACAGTTTAGCAATCAGCCCCAGCATTTT

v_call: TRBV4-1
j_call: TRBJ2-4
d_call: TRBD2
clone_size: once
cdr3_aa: CASSQGGGGLANIQYF
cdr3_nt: TGCGCCAGCAGCCAAGGGGGCGGGGGTTTGGCGAACATTCAGTACTTC

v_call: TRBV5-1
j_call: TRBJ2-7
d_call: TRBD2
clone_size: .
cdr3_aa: CASSASGSRYEQYF
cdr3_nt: TGCGCCAGCAGCGCTAGCGGGAGCCGCTACGAGCAGTACTTC

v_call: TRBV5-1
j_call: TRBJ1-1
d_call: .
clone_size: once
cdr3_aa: CASSWNSLDTEAFF
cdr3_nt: TGCGCCAGCAGCTGGAACTCTCTCGACACTGAAGCTTTCTTT

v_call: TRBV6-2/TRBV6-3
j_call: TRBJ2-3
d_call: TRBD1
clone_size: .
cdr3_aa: CASSYSDREYF
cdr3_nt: TGTGCCAGCAGTTATTCGGACAGGGAGTATTTT

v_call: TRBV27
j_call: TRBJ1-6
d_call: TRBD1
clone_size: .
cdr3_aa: CATWSGGWKSPLHF
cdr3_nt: TGTGCCACTTGGTCAGGGGGCTGGAAGTCACCCCTCCACTTT

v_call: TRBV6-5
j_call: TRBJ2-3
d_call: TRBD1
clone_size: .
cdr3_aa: CASRRDRGPTDTQYF
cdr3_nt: TGTGCCAGCAGAAGGGACAGGGGACCCACGGATACGCAGTATTTT

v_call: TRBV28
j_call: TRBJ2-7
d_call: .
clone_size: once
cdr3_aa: CASSLGAGQGYEQYF
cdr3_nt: TGTGCCAGCAGTTTAGGGGCCGGGCAGGGTTACGAGCAGTACTTC

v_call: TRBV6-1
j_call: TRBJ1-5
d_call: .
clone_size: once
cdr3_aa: CASSEKYQSNQPQHF
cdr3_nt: TGTGCCAGCAGTGAAAAGTATCAGAGCAATCAGCCCCAGCATTTT

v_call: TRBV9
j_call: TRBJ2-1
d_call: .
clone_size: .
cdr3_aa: CASSVAPTSYNEQFF
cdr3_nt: TGTGCCAGCAGCGTGGCTCCTACTTCCTACAATGAGCAGTTCTTC